Listed below are T cell receptor beta chains from one sample, sequenced in a study of OX40 agonist ivuxolimab in advanced cancers. Data came from immunoSEQ multiplex PCR; TCRdb stores just in-frame clones and leaves some out. The profile shows tens of thousands of clones, less than 85% of them singletons. This specimen was CD4+ or CD8+ T cells sorted from blood, taken in a trial of the OX40 agonist ivuxolimab. These TCRs come from an adult with an advanced solid tumor such as melanoma, head and neck, liver or kidney cancer. CDR3s leave out the opening cysteine and the closing phenylalanine or tryptophan. The D gene is left open where the match is weak.

j_gene	v_gene	d_gene	CDR3aa
TRBJ1-5	TRBV19	TRBD1	ASSGTGNQPQH
TRBJ2-6	TRBV10-1	NA	ASSESSGDRSGANVLT
TRBJ1-4	TRBV6-5	NA	ASTRTGNEKLF
TRBJ2-7	TRBV27	TRBD2	ASSLSGGRFEQY
TRBJ2-1	TRBV6-5	NA	ASMRAQVANEQF
TRBJ2-7	TRBV13	NA	ASSLTHLTSYEQY
TRBJ1-3	TRBV18	NA	ASSRGLATSGNTIY
TRBJ1-6	TRBV28	NA	ASSLVRNNSPLH
TRBJ2-5	TRBV7-9	TRBD2	ASSLRSGGETQY
TRBJ1-5	TRBV19	NA	ASTQRGPGQPQH
TRBJ2-7	TRBV11-1	TRBD1	ASSPLPTGIVHEQY
TRBJ2-5	TRBV6-6	NA	ASSRTTGRQETQY
TRBJ1-1	TRBV29-1	NA	SVEWTENTEAF
TRBJ2-5	TRBV6-5	NA	ASSYREPGTQY
TRBJ2-1	TRBV5-6	TRBD1	ASSWDRGLNEQF
TRBJ1-5	TRBV7-3	NA	ASSLNQPQH
TRBJ1-1	TRBV13	NA	ASSLGRRGNTEAF
TRBJ2-7	TRBV7-2	NA	ASSPPAGAAYEQY
TRBJ1-3	TRBV19	NA	ATERGGGRVTIY
TRBJ1-5	TRBV10-3	TRBD1	AIRTGYDQPQH
TRBJ2-5	TRBV18	TRBD1	ASSPTKRTGGETQY
TRBJ1-2	TRBV5-1	NA	ASSPARQSKGPVAH
TRBJ2-3	TRBV19	NA	ASRTEQDPTDTQY
TRBJ2-3	TRBV5-6	NA	ASSLRGVSSTDTQY
TRBJ2-3	TRBV7-7	NA	ASSSLGSTDTQY
TRBJ2-7	TRBV5-5	NA	ASSFKGRFYEQY
TRBJ1-3	TRBV6-5	NA	ASGQVNSGNTIY
TRBJ1-2	TRBV28	NA	ASSFQTGPPYGYT
TRBJ2-3	TRBV18	TRBD1	ASSPPDRGVLTDTQY
TRBJ2-2	TRBV21-1	NA	ASSKALKGTGTTGELF
TRBJ2-3	TRBV30	TRBD2	AWSGKVAGTDTQY
TRBJ2-6	TRBV27	NA	ASSTSRGSLSSGANVLT
TRBJ2-5	TRBV5-6	NA	ASGFGETQY
TRBJ1-3	TRBV30	NA	AWSVMSPGNTIY
TRBJ2-2	TRBV9	NA	ASSDGGMANTGELF
TRBJ1-1	TRBV10-3	NA	AISRPFGNTEAF
TRBJ1-1	TRBV5-5	NA	ASKGVANTEAF
TRBJ2-7	TRBV7-2	TRBD1	ASRTGGSFYEQY
TRBJ1-3	TRBV28	NA	ASSQSSVIHSGNTIY
TRBJ1-2	TRBV5-6	NA	ASSLRVGGYT
TRBJ2-7	TRBV5-1	NA	ASSFGDRGQY
TRBJ1-6	TRBV6-6	TRBD1	ASSTGEPSTSPLH
TRBJ2-7	TRBV29-1	NA	SVAKGGEQY
TRBJ2-7	TRBV30	TRBD1	AWARPTGVRQY
TRBJ2-2	TRBV28	TRBD1	ASRQGFVGELF
TRBJ1-5	TRBV28	NA	ASSSQGSDQPQH
TRBJ2-3	TRBV19	TRBD2	ASQGTSGVWADTQY
TRBJ2-7	TRBV29-1	TRBD1	SVVVRGLGGSYEQY